This T cell receptor (beta chain) was sequenced for a study of shared clonotypes between healthy human individuals. TCRdb's table, derived via immunoSEQ multiplex PCR, lists solely in-frame clones and lacks some. This sample yields about 490,000 clones, of which over 60% are seen a single time; about an eighth belongs to the top ten. This clone was detected a few times. The CDR3 is 16 residues long. Trimming cost V 6 bases and J 2 bases, with 18 bases left between them. Germline assignment: CDR1 LNHDA and CDR2 SQIVND (reference sequence). V usage is TRBV19 and J usage is TRBJ2-3; no clear D gene. Sequencing was done on a sample of PBMCs. This TCR was recovered from a woman aged 40 to 50 in good health. Some clones in this sample may be carry-over from other donors' samples. CDR3 DNA: TGTGCCAGTAGCAATACGGGCAAACAAGCCACAGATACGCAGTATTTT. Amino acids: CASSNTGKQATDTQYF.